This T cell receptor (beta chain) was captured by sequencing in a study of blood T cell repertoires in COVID-19 (TCRdb year 2020). Background for the entire study: The collaborator samples originated in the United States, Italy and Spain and spanned the acute and convalescent phases of COVID-19. The material from the prospective study consisted of cDNA or gDNA derived from T cells, B-cell-depleted T cells, or PBMCs. The dataset comprised deeply sampled blood TCRbeta repertoires from subjects exposed to, actively infected with, or recovered from COVID-19. The repertoires were released in a freely available public database intended as a resource for research on the immune response to SARS-CoV-2. Samples came from the ongoing ImmuneRACE study (first 160 participants) plus 1,254 subjects from 6 global collaborators. Sample metadata almost always included a de-identified subject ID, COVID-19 status, age in years and sex. HLA class I and class II types, where available, came from metadata supplied by the sample provider rather than from assay-based typing. Study-wide conclusions, independent of this receptor: The amount of clinical and demographic metadata varied by source and participant and was provided uncurated.

In regard to this clone: Its antigen is not yet known. Base qualities were left out, and no much larger clone turns up one base away.

TCRbeta CDR3 regions were amplified from genomic DNA using the immunoSEQ Assay, a bias-controlled multiplex PCR. Under the source paper's analysis protocol: Nucleated cell counts per sample were estimated from amplification of reference gene primers within the assay. To quantify the absolute abundance of each unique TCRbeta CDR3 rearrangement, sequence reads were collapsed and filtered. For each sample, productive Simpson clonality was calculated as the square root of Simpson's diversity index across productive rearrangements. This immuneACCESS table, as held by TCRdb, lists in-frame sequences with V and J called but not all clones. Of the missing ones, under half trace to an unresolved V gene in checked studies; the others have no known cause. Clone size and V and J calls were adopted from that table, with D and trimming inferred from the DNA. The sample records 290,000 or so clones, around 91% of which are singletons. The ten largest clones take up 3.5% to 4.5% of the sample.

Participants in the prospective study were aged about 18 to 90 years, lived in under 30 United States geographic areas, and enrolled through a virtual design. In the prospective study, cohorts were assigned on the basis of participant-reported clinical history obtained from a screening survey and a study questionnaire. Each participant in the prospective study had whole blood, serum and a nasopharyngeal or oropharyngeal swab collected by mobile phlebotomists. Additional blood draws and questionnaires over an approximately two-month period could optionally be provided by prospective study participants. Prospective study blood samples were shipped either frozen or at room temperature before DNA extraction. The CDR3 has 15 amino acids, counting the end cysteine and phenylalanine. Just the 45-base CDR3 DNA is kept, in frame starting at base 1. V is cut back by 5 bases and J by 5 bases, with 8 bases in the junction unmatched. Reading the germline V gene (reference sequence) gives CDR1 SGHAT and CDR2 FQDESV.

Sequenced sample: PBMCs or T cells enriched from blood (not recorded which). This TCR came from a woman aged 18-35 years with acute COVID-19. The chain is made from TRBV11-1 and TRBJ2-5; 10 central nucleotides agree with TRBD2. The sequenced DNA is TGTGCCAGCAGCCCAGTACTAGCGGGAAGGGAGACCCAGTACTTC. Its protein reads: CASSPVLAGRETQYF.